This is a list of T cell receptor beta chains from one sample in a study of human T cells and chemical hapten exposure. Each CDR3 protein is one row after TCRdb ran MiXCR on the RACE reads. The table records a few hundred thousand distinct CDR3 sequences, nearly 6.5% of them present only once. The material sequenced was whole blood, taken in connection with sensitization to the hapten diphenylcyclopropenone (DPC). These receptors were collected from a woman under 30 with alopecia areata. Some clones in this sample may be carry-over from other donors' samples. The CDR3 runs from the conserved cysteine through the conserved F or W. Each record gives: clone size, D gene, J gene, V gene, CDR3 protein, CDR3 DNA. The D gene is left open where the match is weak. Some rows mark clone size as missing; the rest say once, few, many or name a class of expanded clone.

>many|NA|TRBJ2-1|TRBV28
CASSFGVSSYNEQFF
TGTGCCAGCAGTTTCGGGGTTAGCTCCTACAATGAGCAGTTCTTC
>few|NA|TRBJ2-7|TRBV4-3
CASSLRVSSYEQYF
TGCGCCAGCAGCCTCAGGGTTAGCTCCTACGAGCAGTACTTC
>NA|NA|TRBJ2-2|TRBV6-5
CASSYSDSATGELFF
TGTGCCAGCAGTTACTCTGACAGCGCTACCGGGGAGCTGTTTTTT
>NA|NA|TRBJ1-1|TRBV25-1
CASSDNLGGVTEAFF
TGTGCCAGCAGTGATAATTTGGGGGGCGTCACTGAAGCTTTCTTT
>many|NA|TRBJ2-5|TRBV18
CASSPSGAETQYF
TGTGCCAGCTCACCGTCAGGGGCGGAGACCCAGTACTTC
>many|NA|TRBJ1-2|TRBV6-6
CASTPTGGGHYGYTF
TGTGCCAGCACCCCTACCGGGGGGGGTCACTATGGCTACACCTTC
>many|NA|TRBJ1-5|TRBV7-9
CASSLVLGDNSNQPQHF
TGTGCCAGCAGCTTAGTTTTGGGGGACAATAGCAATCAGCCCCAGCATTTT
>NA|TRBD2|TRBJ2-3|TRBV11-2
CASSLDLTSGKLDTQYF
TGTGCCAGCAGCTTAGACCTTACTAGCGGAAAATTAGATACGCAGTATTTT
>many|NA|TRBJ1-6|TRBV6-5
CASNSIGNSPLHF
TGTGCCAGCAACTCCATAGGGAATTCACCCCTCCACTTT
>NA|NA|TRBJ1-4|TRBV27
CASSSLRGAPEKLFF
TGTGCCAGCAGTTCCCTACGGGGGGCGCCTGAAAAACTGTTTTTT
>NA|TRBD2|TRBJ2-7|TRBV12-3/TRBV12-4
CASSIIAGASYEQYF
TGTGCCAGCAGCATCATAGCGGGGGCCTCCTACGAGCAGTACTTC